The clone carrying this TCR beta chain was observed a few times. Antigen: not known. Trimming left V 0 bases short and J 5 bases short, with 11 bases between. Per germline, CDR1 MNHEY and CDR2 SVGAGI. The CDR3 is 15 amino acids. This sample stems from a study of T cell repertoires in cytomegalovirus infection. Looking at the study overall: Epitope selection comprised recently identified HLA-C-restricted CMV epitopes and well-studied HLA-B-restricted CMV epitopes. From public TCR beta signatures came an indication of both CMV infection and matching HLA type. Study-level results: Across the ex vivo response, the dominant clonotypes were HLA-C-restricted CMV-specific TCR beta clonotypes.

TCRdb fed the reads into MiXCR, producing one record per CDR3 protein. The sample lists fewer than 1,000,000 distinct CDR3 sequences, approximately 30% occurring once. This specimen consisted of cultured CD8+ T cells from PBMCs, obtained from culture after CMV antigen stimulation. This chain joins TRBV6-5 and TRBJ2-1; no clear D gene. This TCR came from a human donor in good health (CMV status not recorded). Some clones in this sample may be carry-over from other donors' samples. Here the CDR3 reads CASSYSSNRNNEQFF. For the CDR3, the DNA is TGTGCCAGCAGTTACTCGAGTAACAGAAACAATGAGCAGTTCTTC.